Here is one TCR beta chain with its context. Its antigen is currently unknown. In germline, CDR1 is SEHNR, CDR2 FQNEAQ (reference sequence). The CDR3 loop spans 19 amino acids. J gave up 2 bases and V 4 bases, and 12 bases lay outside the gene matches. This specimen belongs to a study of OX40 agonist ivuxolimab in advanced cancers. Study-level background: Patients were treated with ivuxolimab, an agonistic anti-OX40 (CD134) antibody. General study points: Normalized expansion of T-cell clones was also low for some nonresponders.

The protocol was immunoSEQ multiplex PCR, while the TCRdb copy is restricted to in-frame clones and leaves out a portion. The sample lists under 90,000 clones, about 85% occurring once. This chain joins TRBV7-9 and TRBJ2-1; 12 nucleotides match TRBD2. The receptor's source is an adult with an advanced solid tumor such as melanoma, head and neck, liver or kidney cancer. The sequenced sample was CD4+ or CD8+ T cells sorted from blood, obtained in a trial of the OX40 agonist ivuxolimab. The CDR3 bases are TGTGCCAGCAGCTGGGCGCGGCTAGCGGGGGGGCCCCCCTACAATGAGCAGTTCTTC. It encodes CASSWARLAGGPPYNEQFF.